Below are 2 T cell receptor beta chains sequenced from a single sample in a study of T cells in localized non-small cell lung cancer. This table comes from immunoSEQ multiplex PCR, and its TCRdb copy is limited to in-frame clones, with some not included. Of over a thousand clones listed, just under 25% are singletons. Specimen: normal lung tissue next to the tumor, collected before any cancer treatment. The source of these receptors is a male donor aged 60 or over with stage I lung adenocarcinoma.

There are a few counts of this clone. V usage is TRBV18 and J usage is TRBJ1-3; TRBD1 is a possible D gene (6 bases). The germline gives CDR1 KGHSH, CDR2 LQKENI. V was trimmed by 4 bases and J by 0 bases, leaving 13 bases between them. The length of the CDR3 is 16 residues. The CDR3 region is CASSQDSPGSGNTIYF. CDR3 nucleotide sequence: TGTGCCAGCTCACAGGACAGTCCCGGCTCTGGAAACACCATATATTTT.

The chain is built from TRBV19 and TRBJ2-5, with 11 positions matching TRBD2. With 1 base clipped from V and 4 bases from J, the junction kept 5 bases outside the gene matches. The length of the CDR3 is 16 residues. In germline, CDR1 is LNHDA, CDR2 SQIVND (reference sequence). The CDR3 region is CASSIGLLAGVETQYF. CDR3 DNA sequence: TGTGCCAGTAGTATAGGTCTACTAGCGGGAGTAGAGACCCAGTACTTC.